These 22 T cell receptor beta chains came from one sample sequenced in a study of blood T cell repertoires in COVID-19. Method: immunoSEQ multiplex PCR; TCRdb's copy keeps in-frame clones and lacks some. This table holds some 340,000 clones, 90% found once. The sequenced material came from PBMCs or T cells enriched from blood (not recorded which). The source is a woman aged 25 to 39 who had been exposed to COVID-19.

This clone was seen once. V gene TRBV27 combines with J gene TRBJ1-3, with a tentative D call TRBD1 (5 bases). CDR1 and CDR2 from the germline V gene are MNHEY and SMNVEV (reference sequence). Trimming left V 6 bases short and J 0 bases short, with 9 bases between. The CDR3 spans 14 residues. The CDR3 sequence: CASSRRGSGNTIYF. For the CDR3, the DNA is TGTGCCAGCAGCCGAAGGGGCTCTGGAAACACCATATATTTT.

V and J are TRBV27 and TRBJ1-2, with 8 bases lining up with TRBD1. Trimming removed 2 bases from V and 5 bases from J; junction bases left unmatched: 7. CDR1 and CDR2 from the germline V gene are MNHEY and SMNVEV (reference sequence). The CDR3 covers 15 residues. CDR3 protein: CASSLQGARRYGYTF. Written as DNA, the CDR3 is TGTGCCAGCAGTTTACAGGGGGCGCGAAGGTATGGCTACACCTTC.

In DNA, the CDR3 is TGTGCCAGCAGCCCAGGAGAGGGGGATGAGCAGTTCTTC. Encoded protein: CASSPGEGDEQFF. The chain joins TRBV7-9 to TRBJ2-1; D is perhaps TRBD1 (6 bases). Germline V CDR1 and CDR2: SEHNR, FQNEAQ (reference sequence). Trimming took 5 bases from V and 8 from J, leaving 13 bases between them. The CDR3 consists of 13 residues.

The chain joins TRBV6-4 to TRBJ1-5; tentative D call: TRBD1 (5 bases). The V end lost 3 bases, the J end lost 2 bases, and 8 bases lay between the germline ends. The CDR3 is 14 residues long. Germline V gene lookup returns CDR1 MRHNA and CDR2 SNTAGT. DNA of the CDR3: TGTGCCAGCAGTGAACAGGTTGGCAATCAGCCCCAGCATTTT. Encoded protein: CASSEQVGNQPQHF.

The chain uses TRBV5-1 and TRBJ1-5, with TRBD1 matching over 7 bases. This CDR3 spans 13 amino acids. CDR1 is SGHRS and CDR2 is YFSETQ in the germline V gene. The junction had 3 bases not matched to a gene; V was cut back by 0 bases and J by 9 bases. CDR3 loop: CASSLVGGPPQHF. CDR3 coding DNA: TGCGCCAGCAGCTTGGTAGGGGGCCCGCCCCAGCATTTT.

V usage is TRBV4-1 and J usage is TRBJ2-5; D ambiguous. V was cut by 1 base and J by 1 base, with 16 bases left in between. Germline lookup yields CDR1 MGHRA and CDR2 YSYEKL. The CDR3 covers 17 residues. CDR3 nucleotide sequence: TGCGCCAGCAGCCAAGGTCTAGGCCGCAGTTCCCAAGAGACCCAGTACTTC. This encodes CASSQGLGRSSQETQYF.

The CDR3 here is CASSLGGEYEQYF. The CDR3 DNA follows: TGTGCCAGCAGTTTAGGCGGAGAGTACGAGCAGTACTTC. The chain uses TRBV12-3 or TRBV12-4 and TRBJ2-7; D call uncertain. CDR3 length: 13 amino acids. Trimming pared 1 base from V and 4 bases from J, leaving 8 bases between.

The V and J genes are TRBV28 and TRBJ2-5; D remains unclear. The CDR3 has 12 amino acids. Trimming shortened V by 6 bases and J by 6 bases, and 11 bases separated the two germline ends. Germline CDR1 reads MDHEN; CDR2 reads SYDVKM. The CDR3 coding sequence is TGTGCCAGCAGCGTGCCCAGTCAGACCCAGTACTTC. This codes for CASSVPSQTQYF.

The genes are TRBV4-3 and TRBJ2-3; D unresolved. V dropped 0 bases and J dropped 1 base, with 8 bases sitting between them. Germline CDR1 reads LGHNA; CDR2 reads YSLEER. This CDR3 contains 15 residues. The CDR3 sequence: CASSQDYYRTDTQYF. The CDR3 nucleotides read TGCGCCAGCAGCCAAGACTACTACCGCACAGATACGCAGTATTTT.

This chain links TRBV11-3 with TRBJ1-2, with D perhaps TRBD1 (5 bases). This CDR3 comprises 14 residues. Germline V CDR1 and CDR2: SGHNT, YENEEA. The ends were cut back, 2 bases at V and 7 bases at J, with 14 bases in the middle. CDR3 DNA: TGTGCCAGCAGCTTACGGACTCCGGGGGGTGGCTACACCTTC. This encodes CASSLRTPGGGYTF.

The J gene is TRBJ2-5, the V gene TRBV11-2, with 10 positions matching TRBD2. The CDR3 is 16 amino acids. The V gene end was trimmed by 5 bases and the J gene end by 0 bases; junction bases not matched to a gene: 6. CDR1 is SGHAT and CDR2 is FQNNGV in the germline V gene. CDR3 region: CASSASSGGYQETQYF. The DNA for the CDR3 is TGTGCCAGCAGCGCCTCTAGCGGGGGCTACCAAGAGACCCAGTACTTC.

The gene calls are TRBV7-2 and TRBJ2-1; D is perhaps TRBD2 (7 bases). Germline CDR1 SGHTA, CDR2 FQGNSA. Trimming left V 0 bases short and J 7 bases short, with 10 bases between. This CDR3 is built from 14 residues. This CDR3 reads CASSLAGGRNEQFF. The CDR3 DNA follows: TGTGCCAGCAGCTTAGCGGGGGGGCGGAATGAGCAGTTCTTC. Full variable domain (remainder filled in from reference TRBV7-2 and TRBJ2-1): GAGVSQSPSNKVTEKGKDVELRCDPISGHTALYWYRQSLGQGLEFLIYFQGNSAPDKSGLPSDRFSAERTGGSVSTLTIQRTQQEDSAVYLCASSLAGGRNEQFFGPGTRLTVL.

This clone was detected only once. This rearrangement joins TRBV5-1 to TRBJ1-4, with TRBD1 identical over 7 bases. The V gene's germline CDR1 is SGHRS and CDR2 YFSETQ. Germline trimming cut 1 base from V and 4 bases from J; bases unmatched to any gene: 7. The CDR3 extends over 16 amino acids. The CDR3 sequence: CASSLPGTVFNEKLFF. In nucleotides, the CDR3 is TGCGCCAGCAGCTTGCCCGGGACAGTCTTTAATGAAAAACTGTTTTTT.

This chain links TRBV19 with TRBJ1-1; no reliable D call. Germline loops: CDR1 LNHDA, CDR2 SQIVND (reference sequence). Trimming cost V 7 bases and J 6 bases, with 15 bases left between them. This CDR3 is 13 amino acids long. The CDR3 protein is CASKRAEVPEAFF. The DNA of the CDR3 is TGTGCCAGTAAGCGGGCGGAGGTCCCTGAAGCTTTCTTT.

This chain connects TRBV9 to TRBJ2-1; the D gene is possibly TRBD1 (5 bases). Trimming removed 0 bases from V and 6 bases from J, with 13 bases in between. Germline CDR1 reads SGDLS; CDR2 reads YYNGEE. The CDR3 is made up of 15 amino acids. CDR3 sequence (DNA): TGTGCCAGCAGCGTAGGCAGTCTTGGGGCCAATGAGCAGTTCTTC. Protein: CASSVGSLGANEQFF.

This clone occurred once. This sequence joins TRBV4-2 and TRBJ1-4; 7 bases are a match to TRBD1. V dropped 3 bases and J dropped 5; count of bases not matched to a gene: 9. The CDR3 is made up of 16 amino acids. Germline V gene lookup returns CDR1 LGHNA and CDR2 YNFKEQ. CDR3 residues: CASSQWTGQQNEKLFF. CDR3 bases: TGTGCCAGCAGCCAGTGGACGGGACAGCAAAATGAAAAACTGTTTTTT.

The CDR3, as DNA: TGCAGCGTTGACCTAGCAATGAACACTGAAGCTTTCTTT. It yields the protein CSVDLAMNTEAFF. This sequence joins TRBV29-1 and TRBJ1-1, with D hard to call. This CDR3 comprises 13 residues. The V gene lost 3 bases and the J gene lost 0 bases, with 8 bases spanning the gap. Germline V gene sequence: CDR1 SQVTM, CDR2 ANQGSEA. Variable domain in full (rest from reference TRBV29-1 and TRBJ1-1): SAVISQKPSRDICQRGTSLTIQCQVDSQVTMMFWYRQQPGQSLTLIATANQGSEATYESGFVIDKFPISRPNLTFSTLTVSNMSPEDSSIYLCSVDLAMNTEAFFGQGTRLTVV.

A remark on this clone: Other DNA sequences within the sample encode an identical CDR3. CDR3 sequence (DNA): TGTGCCAGCAGCCCCCGGGACACAAGCACAGATACGCAGTATTTT. It is translated as CASSPRDTSTDTQYF. This chain links TRBV3-1 (or the pseudogene TRBV3-2) with TRBJ2-3, with a weak D call TRBD1 (6 bases). The V gene lost 4 bases and the J gene lost 0 bases, with 11 bases spanning the gap. Germline-derived CDR1 and CDR2 are LGHDT and YNNKEL (reference sequence). The CDR3 is 15 amino acids.

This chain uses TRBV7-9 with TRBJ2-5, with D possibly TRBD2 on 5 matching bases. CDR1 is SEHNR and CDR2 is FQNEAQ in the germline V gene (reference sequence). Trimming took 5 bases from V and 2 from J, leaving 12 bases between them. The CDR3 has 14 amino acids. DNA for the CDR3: TGTGCCAGCAGCGTGTCGACGGGGCAAGAGACCCAGTACTTC. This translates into CASSVSTGQETQYF. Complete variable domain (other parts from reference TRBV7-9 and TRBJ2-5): DTGVSQNPRHKITKRGQNVTFRCDPISEHNRLYWYRQTLGQGPEFLTYFQNEAQLEKSRLLSDRFSAERPKGSFSTLEIQRTEQGDSAMYLCASSVSTGQETQYFGPGTRLLVL.

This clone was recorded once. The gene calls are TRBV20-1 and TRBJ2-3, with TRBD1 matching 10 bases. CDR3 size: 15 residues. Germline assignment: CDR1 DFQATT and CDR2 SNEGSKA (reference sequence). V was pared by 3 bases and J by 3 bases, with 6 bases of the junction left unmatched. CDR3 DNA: TGCAGTGCTAGTGGAGACAGGGGGCGGACAGATACGCAGTATTTT. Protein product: CSASGDRGRTDTQYF.

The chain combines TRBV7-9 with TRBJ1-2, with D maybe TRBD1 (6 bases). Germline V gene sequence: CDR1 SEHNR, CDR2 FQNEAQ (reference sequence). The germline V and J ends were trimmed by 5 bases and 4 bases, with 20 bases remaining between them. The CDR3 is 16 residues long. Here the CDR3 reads CASSPGTRTRSYGYTF. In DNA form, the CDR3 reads TGTGCCAGCAGCCCAGGGACACGAACACGGAGCTATGGCTACACCTTC.

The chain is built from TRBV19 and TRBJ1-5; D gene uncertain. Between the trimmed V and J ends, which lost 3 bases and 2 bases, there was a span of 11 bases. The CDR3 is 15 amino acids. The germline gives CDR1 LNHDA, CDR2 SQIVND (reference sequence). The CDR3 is CASSMVLRGNQPQHF. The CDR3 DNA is TGTGCCAGTAGTATGGTACTTCGGGGCAATCAGCCCCAGCATTTT. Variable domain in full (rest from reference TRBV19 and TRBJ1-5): DGGITQSPKYLFRKEGQNVTLSCEQNLNHDAMYWYRQDPGQGLRLIYYSQIVNDFQKGDIAEGYSVSREKKESFPLTVTSAQKNPTAFYLCASSMVLRGNQPQHFGDGTRLSIL.